The T cell receptor (beta chain) described here comes from a study of cytomegalovirus exposure and HLA in healthy donors. Study-level background: The same platform was used for the 100 to 150 validation repertoires and the approximately 700 first-cohort repertoires, a later analysis reported. Notes on the study in general: In the 120 or so validation repertoires, approximately 94% of cluster scores exceeded 0, per a later analysis.

Repertoires were generated with immunoSEQ multiplex PCR, while TCRdb's copy carries only in-frame clones and drops some. Among fewer than 90,000 clones, around 94% were seen once, and the ten largest hold approximately 3.4%. CDR1 ENHRY and CDR2 SYGVKD come from the germline V gene. J gave up 2 bases and V 6 bases, and 3 bases lay outside the gene matches. CDR3 length equals 14 residues. The count of this clone is one. The antigen remains unidentified. The sequence came from a woman aged 18-30 years in good health and CMV-seropositive. The sample taken for sequencing was PBMCs. The gene calls are TRBV10-3 and TRBJ1-5; 8 nucleotides agree with TRBD1. The CDR3 region has the DNA TGTGCCATCAGACCGGGACAGGGCAATCAGCCCCAGCATTTT. Encoded protein: CAIRPGQGNQPQHF.